What follows are 12 T cell receptor beta chains derived from one specimen sequenced in a study of cytomegalovirus exposure and HLA in healthy donors. The PCR employed 60 Vbeta primers together with 13 Jbeta primers. The repertoire was sequenced with immunoSEQ multiplex PCR; TCRdb's copy has only in-frame clones and lacks some. The data contain some 89,000 clones, more than 80% of them seen just once; the ten biggest clones take up about 2%. Sequencing used PBMCs. The receptors come from a woman under 40 in good health and CMV-seronegative.

CDR3 in amino acids: CASSLDEASLRPYNEQFF. The CDR3 nucleotides read TGTGCCAGCAGCTTAGATGAAGCTAGTTTGAGGCCCTACAATGAGCAGTTCTTC. The rearrangement uses TRBV7-9 and TRBJ2-1; D gene unclear. Germline assignment: CDR1 SEHNR and CDR2 FQNEAQ (reference sequence). Trimming took 1 base from V and 2 from J, leaving 18 bases between them. The CDR3 length is 18 residues.

This sequence joins TRBV2 and TRBJ2-2, with 8 bases that match TRBD1. The length of the CDR3 is 16 residues. Unmatched junction bases numbered 8, after V lost 4 bases and J lost 4 bases. CDR1 SNHLY and CDR2 FYNNEI come from the germline V gene. CDR3 sequence reads: CASSGEDRVRTGELFF. For the CDR3, the DNA is TGTGCCAGCAGTGGGGAGGACAGGGTTCGCACCGGGGAGCTGTTTTTT.

The rearrangement links TRBV27 to TRBJ1-5; no reliable D call. The CDR3 is 14 residues long. V was pared by 3 bases and J by 1 base, with 7 bases between. Per germline, CDR1 MNHEY and CDR2 SMNVEV (reference sequence). As DNA, the CDR3 is TGTGCCAGCAGTTTGGCCCAGAGCAATCAGCCCCAGCATTTT. It specifies CASSLAQSNQPQHF.

CDR3 sequence: CASSLGGEGTDTQYF. CDR3 sequence (DNA): TGTGCCAGCAGTTTAGGCGGGGAAGGCACAGATACGCAGTATTTT. The chain recombines TRBV28 with TRBJ2-3, with a possible D match to TRBD2 (6 bases). The CDR3 length is 15 residues. With 2 bases removed from V and 1 base from J, the gap between germline ends came to 10 bases. The V gene's germline CDR1 is MDHEN and CDR2 SYDVKM.

The genes are TRBV28 and TRBJ2-5, with D perhaps matching TRBD2 (5 bases). The CDR3 totals 19 residues. CDR1 is MDHEN and CDR2 is SYDVKM in the germline V gene. Trimming took 2 bases from V and 2 from J, leaving 24 bases between them. The CDR3 region is CASSLDEGPFSGNQETQYF. In DNA, the CDR3 is TGTGCCAGCAGTTTAGATGAGGGCCCCTTCAGCGGAAATCAAGAGACCCAGTACTTC.

This sequence joins TRBV18 and TRBJ2-1, with 8 bases lining up with TRBD2. The CDR3 is 15 residues long. Germline CDR1 KGHSH, CDR2 LQKENI. J gave up 7 bases and V 3 bases, and 8 bases lay outside the gene matches. CDR3 sequence reads: CASSPLREGQNEQFF. The CDR3 nucleotides are TGTGCCAGCTCACCTCTACGGGAGGGCCAAAATGAGCAGTTCTTC.

V gene TRBV6-1 combines with J gene TRBJ1-1; 10 bases align to TRBD1. The CDR3 length is 13 residues. In germline, CDR1 is MNHNS, CDR2 SASEGT. The J segment lost 3 bases and the V segment lost 6 bases, leaving 1 base of the junction unmatched. The CDR3 sequence is CASRGTGDTEAFF. The CDR3 nucleotides are TGTGCCAGCAGGGGGACAGGGGACACTGAAGCTTTCTTT.

The CDR3 protein is CASSRVQDGELFF. Written as DNA, the CDR3 is TGTGCCAGCTCACGAGTGCAAGACGGGGAGCTGTTTTTT. The gene calls are TRBV18 and TRBJ2-2; D gene unclear. V gave up 4 bases and J gave up 7 bases, with 10 bases separating them. This CDR3 spans 13 amino acids. CDR1 and CDR2 from the germline V gene are KGHSH and LQKENI.

The table lists this clone with a count of one. V is TRBV5-1 and J is TRBJ2-7; D possibly corresponds to TRBD1 (6 bases). Germline-derived CDR1 and CDR2 are SGHRS and YFSETQ. Between the trimmed V and J ends, which lost 4 bases and 0 bases, there was a span of 17 bases. The length of the CDR3 is 16 residues. Here the CDR3 reads CASSPSGTISSYEQYF. For the CDR3, the DNA is TGCGCCAGCAGCCCCTCCGGGACAATATCCTCCTACGAGCAGTACTTC. The whole variable domain, filled in from reference TRBV5-1 and TRBJ2-7, reads KAGVTQTPRYLIKTRGQQVTLSCSPISGHRSVSWYQQTPGQGLQFLFEYFSETQRNKGNFPGRFSGRQFSNSRSEMNVSTLELGDSALYLCASSPSGTISSYEQYFGPGTRLTVT.

The chain joins TRBV5-6 to TRBJ2-5; D may be TRBD2 (7 bases). Germline V gene data show CDR1 as SGHDT and CDR2 as YYEEEE. V was clipped by 4 bases and J by 4 bases, with 14 bases between them. This CDR3 region has 14 residues. The CDR3 DNA reads TGTGCCAGCAGCCTGAGGGGGGGGAGAGAGACCCAGTACTTC. It is translated as CASSLRGGRETQYF.

The V and J genes are TRBV18 and TRBJ2-7, with TRBD1 matching over 12 bases. This CDR3 comprises 14 residues. V shed 3 bases, J shed 6 bases, and the junction held 3 bases outside the gene matches. Germline V CDR1 and CDR2: KGHSH, LQKENI. The CDR3 coding sequence is TGTGCCAGCTCACCGGGACAGGGGGCGCGCGAGCAGTACTTC. It specifies CASSPGQGAREQYF.

This clone showed up just a few times. The chain joins TRBV18 to TRBJ1-5, with TRBD1 as a possible D gene (6 bases). The ends were cut back, 4 bases at V and 7 bases at J, with 17 bases in the middle. CDR1 KGHSH and CDR2 LQKENI come from the germline V gene. This CDR3 is 15 amino acids long. The CDR3: CASSLSTGRDQPQHF. Here the CDR3 DNA reads TGTGCCAGCTCACTCTCGACAGGCCGCGACCAGCCCCAGCATTTT.